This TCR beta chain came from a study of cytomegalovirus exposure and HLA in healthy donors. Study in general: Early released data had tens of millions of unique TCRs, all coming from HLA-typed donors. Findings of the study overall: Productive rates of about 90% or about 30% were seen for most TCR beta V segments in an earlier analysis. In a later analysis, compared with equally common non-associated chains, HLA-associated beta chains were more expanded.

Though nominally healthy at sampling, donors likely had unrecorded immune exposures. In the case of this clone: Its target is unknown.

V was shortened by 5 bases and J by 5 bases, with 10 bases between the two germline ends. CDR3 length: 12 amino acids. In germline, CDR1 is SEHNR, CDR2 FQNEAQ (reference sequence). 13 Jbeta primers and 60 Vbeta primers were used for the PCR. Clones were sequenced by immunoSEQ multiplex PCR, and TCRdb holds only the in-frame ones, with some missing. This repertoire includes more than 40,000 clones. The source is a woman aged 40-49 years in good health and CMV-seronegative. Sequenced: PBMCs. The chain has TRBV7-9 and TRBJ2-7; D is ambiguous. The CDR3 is CASSHGGHEQYF. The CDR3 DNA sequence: TGTGCCAGCAGCCATGGTGGGCACGAGCAGTACTTC.